The next 3 T cell receptor beta chains were all read from a single sample in a study of T cells in Graves' hyperthyroidism and ophthalmopathy. Amplified regions were TCR beta CDR3 sequences from RNA transcripts. The study used the HTBI primer set for a first-round RT-PCR of the TCR CDR3. TCRdb reprocessed the multiplex PCR reads with MiXCR, giving one entry per CDR3 protein. Here the sample spans 600,000 to 700,000 distinct CDR3 sequences, about 15% being singletons. The sample consisted of blood. All receptors derive from a woman in her thirties or forties with Graves' ophthalmopathy.

This clonotype came up many times. The chain uses TRBV2 and TRBJ2-5; TRBD1 agrees at 7 bases. V lost 5 bases, J lost 3 bases, and 6 bases stayed unmatched. The CDR3 has 14 residues. The V gene's germline CDR1 is SNHLY and CDR2 FYNNEI. The CDR3 loop is CASSSGTVKETQYF. DNA for the CDR3: TGTGCCAGCAGTTCCGGGACAGTCAAAGAGACCCAGTACTTC. Looking up the rest from reference TRBV2 and TRBJ2-5 gives the full variable domain: EPEVTQTPSHQVTQMGQEVILRCVPISNHLYFYWYRQILGQKVEFLVSFYNNEISEKSEIFDDQFSVERPDGSNFTLKIRSTKLEDSAMYFCASSSGTVKETQYFGPGTRLLVL.

This clonotype was counted ten times or more. V gene TRBV5-1 combines with J gene TRBJ2-7, with a tentative D call TRBD1 (5 bases). The CDR3 consists of 15 residues. The germline V gene has CDR1 SGHRS and CDR2 YFSETQ. The ends were cut back, 0 bases at V and 1 base at J, with 11 bases in the middle. The CDR3: CASSLATGYSYEQYF. CDR3 DNA: TGCGCCAGCAGCTTGGCCACAGGCTATTCCTACGAGCAGTACTTC.

The chain has TRBV12-3 or TRBV12-4 and TRBJ2-7; TRBD1 agrees at 8 bases. After removal of 5 bases from V and 5 bases from J, the junction contained 8 bases not matched to a gene. The CDR3 totals 14 residues. The DNA of the CDR3 is TGTGCCAGCAGTACGCCCGGGACAGGAGACGAGCAGTACTTC. Encoded protein: CASSTPGTGDEQYF.